These 24 T cell receptor beta chains originate from one sample sequenced in a study of neurological immune-mediated disorders. TCRdb used MiXCR to reprocess the 5' RACE reads, holding one entry per CDR3 protein. This sample has 35,000 to 55,000 distinct CDR3 sequences, with about 6% found just once. Sequenced sample: CD4+ T cells from blood. All receptors derive from a middle-aged woman in good health.

This clonotype appeared a few times. The chain recombines TRBV5-1 with TRBJ2-7; no reliable D call. From germline, CDR1 is SGHRS and CDR2 YFSETQ. The CDR3 sequence is 16 residues long. V was pared by 1 base and J by 5 bases, with 19 bases between. The DNA for the CDR3 is TGCGCCAGCAGCTTGTTTTGGAAGGAGACCCGGGACGAGCAGTACTTC. Its protein is CASSLFWKETRDEQYF.

This clonotype was found many times. V and J are TRBV2 and TRBJ1-5; D ambiguous. Germline V lookup: CDR1 SNHLY, CDR2 FYNNEI. Trimming took 2 bases from V and 5 from J, leaving 7 bases between them. The CDR3 has 13 residues. The CDR3 nucleotides are TGTGCCAGCAGTGAAATTGGCGATCAGCCCCAGCATTTT. It translates to CASSEIGDQPQHF. The whole variable domain, remainder taken from reference TRBV2 and TRBJ1-5, is EPEVTQTPSHQVTQMGQEVILRCVPISNHLYFYWYRQILGQKVEFLVSFYNNEISEKSEIFDDQFSVERPDGSNFTLKIRSTKLEDSAMYFCASSEIGDQPQHFGDGTRLSIL.

In this sample, this clonotype turned up many times. The rearrangement joins TRBV29-1 to TRBJ2-1, with D perhaps matching TRBD1 (6 bases). The CDR3 runs 13 residues. V was pared by 6 bases and J by 7 bases, with 16 bases between. CDR1 is SQVTM, CDR2 ANQGSEA, per germline. This chain's CDR3 is CSVGITGRNEQFF. The CDR3 DNA reads as TGCAGCGTCGGGATAACAGGGAGAAATGAGCAGTTCTTC.

This clonotype came up many times. The V gene is TRBV29-1, the J gene TRBJ2-1, with TRBD1 matching 11 bases. J gave up 5 bases and V 1 base, and 13 bases lay outside the gene matches. The CDR3 has 18 residues. Germline CDR1 and CDR2: SQVTM and ANQGSEA. The CDR3 here is CSVEGRTGGVKINNEQFF. Here the CDR3 DNA reads TGCAGCGTTGAAGGCAGGACAGGGGGCGTGAAAATTAACAATGAGCAGTTCTTC.

This clonotype was counted many times. CDR3 DNA sequence: TGTGCCAGCAGCTTTCAGACAGGGGGCTCTGGAAACACCATATATTTT. This sequence encodes CASSFQTGGSGNTIYF. The chain couples TRBV7-2 to TRBJ1-3, with TRBD1 identical over 9 bases. V dropped 3 bases and J dropped 0; count of bases not matched to a gene: 3. The CDR3 has 16 residues. Per the germline V gene, CDR1 is SGHTA and CDR2 is FQGNSA.

This clonotype was counted at least ten times. The chain has TRBV4-1 and TRBJ2-7; no definite D call. Trimming cost V 4 bases and J 0 bases, with 19 bases left between them. The CDR3 totals 17 residues. Germline CDR1 and CDR2: MGHRA and YSYEKL. The CDR3 loop reads CASSPRDIFSSSYEQYF. The CDR3 DNA is TGCGCCAGCAGCCCGCGTGACATCTTTTCGAGCTCCTACGAGCAGTACTTC.

This clonotype has a count of ten or more. The chain uses TRBV5-1 and TRBJ1-1; 8 nucleotides match TRBD1. Unmatched junction bases numbered 4, after V lost 5 bases and J lost 7 bases. CDR1 is SGHRS, CDR2 YFSETQ, per germline. The CDR3 is 12 amino acids. The CDR3 reads CASRPDRGEAFF. CDR3 DNA: TGCGCCAGCAGACCTGACAGGGGTGAAGCTTTCTTT.

This clonotype was counted at least ten times. The chain has TRBV28 and TRBJ2-5, with D perhaps being TRBD1 or TRBD2 (5 bases each). V lost 2 bases to trimming and J lost 5 bases, with 12 bases between them. There are 14 residues in the CDR3. Germline CDR1 MDHEN, CDR2 SYDVKM. CDR3 protein: CASSLGGEWETQYF. CDR3 coding DNA: TGTGCCAGCAGTTTAGGGGGAGAGTGGGAGACCCAGTACTTC. The full variable domain, its missing parts supplied by reference TRBV28 and TRBJ2-5, is DVKVTQSSRYLVKRTGEKVFLECVQDMDHENMFWYRQDPGLGLRLIYFSYDVKMKEKGDIPEGYSVSREKKERFSLILESASTNQTSMYLCASSLGGEWETQYFGPGTRLLVL.

At least ten counts were recorded for this clonotype. The V call is TRBV5-1, the J call TRBJ1-2, with D possibly being TRBD1 (6 bases). Trimming took off 4 bases at V and 10 bases at J, with 23 bases between the two ends. Germline lookup yields CDR1 SGHRS and CDR2 YFSETQ. CDR3 length: 15 residues. The CDR3 DNA sequence: TGCGCCAGCAGCCCTACTTCTAACAGGGTGCGATACTACACCTTC. This encodes CASSPTSNRVRYYTF.

This clonotype was seen repeatedly, ten times or more. J is TRBJ2-5 and V is TRBV7-8, with TRBD1 matching 11 bases. Germline loops: CDR1 SGHVS, CDR2 FQNEAQ. The CDR3 extends over 15 amino acids. V was clipped by 4 bases and J by 5 bases; unmatched bases: 6. The DNA of the CDR3 is TGTGCCAGCAGCTGGGACAGGGGGACTGGGGAGACCCAGTACTTC. Protein sequence: CASSWDRGTGETQYF.

The table lists this clonotype with many counts. The chain recombines TRBV28 with TRBJ2-7; no reliable D call. The CDR3 extends over 11 amino acids. Trimming shortened V by 2 bases and J by 3 bases, and 2 bases separated the two germline ends. CDR1 MDHEN and CDR2 SYDVKM come from the germline V gene. The chain's CDR3 is CASSLIYEQYF. CDR3 DNA: TGTGCCAGCAGTTTAATCTACGAGCAGTACTTC.

The sample holds many counts of this clonotype. V usage is TRBV3-2 and J usage is TRBJ2-4. TRBV3-2 is listed as a pseudogene. This CDR3 is 11 amino acids long. CDR3 sequence reads: CASSQDYIQYF. As DNA, the CDR3 is TGTGCCAGCAGCCAAGATTACATTCAGTACTTC.

This clonotype was seen many times. V gene TRBV24-1 combines with J gene TRBJ2-2; 9 nucleotides match TRBD1. V shed 8 bases, J shed 3 bases, and the junction held 3 bases outside the gene matches. The CDR3 spans 14 residues. Germline lookup yields CDR1 KGHDR and CDR2 SFDVKD. The CDR3 sequence: CATKRTGDTGELFF. In nucleotides, the CDR3 is TGTGCCACCAAGAGGACAGGGGACACCGGGGAGCTGTTTTTT.

This clonotype has a count of ten or more. The V gene is TRBV7-2, the J gene TRBJ2-5; D possibly uses TRBD1 or TRBD2 (6 bases each). Germline V gene sequence: CDR1 SGHTA, CDR2 FQGNSA. V lost 1 base and J lost 13, with 16 bases in between. This CDR3 spans 13 amino acids. As DNA, the CDR3 is TGTGCCAGCAGCTTAGAAGGGGGGTCGGGGCGGTACTTC. Its protein product is CASSLEGGSGRYF.

V is TRBV11-3 and J is TRBJ2-1; 14 bases fit TRBD2. The CDR3 is 16 residues long. The germline V gene has CDR1 SGHNT and CDR2 YENEEA. J gave up 2 bases and V 5 bases, and 2 bases lay outside the gene matches. Here the CDR3 DNA reads TGTGCCAGCAGCGGGGGACTAGCGGGAGCCTACAATGAGCAGTTCTTC. This translates into CASSGGLAGAYNEQFF.

This clonotype was picked up many times. The V and J genes are TRBV3-1 and TRBJ2-7, with D possibly matching TRBD1 (6 bases). This CDR3 contains 15 residues. The germline V gene has CDR1 LGHDT and CDR2 YNNKEL (reference sequence). The V end lost 4 bases, the J end lost 1 base, and 14 bases lay between the germline ends. The CDR3 DNA is TGTGCCAGCAGCCGCCGACAGGACCCTTCCTACGAGCAGTACTTC. Protein: CASSRRQDPSYEQYF.

Note on this clonotype: One base away lies a much larger clone, so this may be a sequencing read error. This chain uses TRBV7-2 with TRBJ2-6; 9 nucleotides agree with TRBD2. The CDR3 is 18 residues long. Germline CDR1 reads SGHTA; CDR2 reads FQGNSA. With V trimmed by 5 bases and J by 0 bases, 8 bases remained unmatched. The CDR3 protein is CASSVAETSGSGANVLTF. In nucleotides, the CDR3 is TGTGCCAGCAGCGTTGCCGAGACTAGCGGCTCTGGGGCCAACGTCCTGACTTTC.

This clonotype was counted ten times or more. The CDR3 bases are TGTGCCAGCAGCTTAGACGGGGCTGTTCCTGAGACCCAGTACTTC. Encoded protein: CASSLDGAVPETQYF. The chain carries TRBV7-3 and TRBJ2-5; D possibly uses TRBD1 or TRBD2 (5 bases each). The CDR3 loop spans 15 amino acids. The germline CDR1 and CDR2 sequences are SGHTA and FQGTGA. V shed 2 bases and J shed 5 bases, with 15 bases lying between them.

This clonotype was seen many times. The chain combines TRBV24-1 with TRBJ2-2; 10 positions match TRBD1. The trim removed 5 bases at V and 1 base at J, leaving 12 bases unmatched. Per the germline V gene, CDR1 is KGHDR and CDR2 is SFDVKD. The CDR3 is made up of 19 amino acids. CDR3 sequence (DNA): TGTGCCACCAGTGCCCTACCGGGACAGGGGACGAGGAACACCGGGGAGCTGTTTTTT. It translates to CATSALPGQGTRNTGELFF.

This clonotype has a count of ten or more. The genes are TRBV29-1 and TRBJ1-3; possible D gene TRBD1, 6 bases. CDR1 is SQVTM, CDR2 ANQGSEA, per germline. Trimming took 3 bases from V and 0 from J, leaving 9 bases between them. This CDR3 region has 14 residues. The CDR3 sequence is CSVEDSFSGNTIYF. The DNA of the CDR3 is TGCAGCGTTGAGGACAGCTTCTCTGGAAACACCATATATTTT.

Many counts were recorded for this clonotype. The gene calls are TRBV5-1 and TRBJ2-7; D not certain. V gave up 3 bases and J gave up 0 bases, with 7 bases separating them. CDR1 and CDR2 (germline): SGHRS, YFSETQ. The CDR3 totals 13 residues. The CDR3 DNA sequence: TGCGCCAGCAGCTGGACCGCCTCCTACGAGCAGTACTTC. This codes for CASSWTASYEQYF.

At least ten counts were recorded for this clonotype. In DNA form, the CDR3 reads TGTGCCAGCAGGAGAATAACCACAGGGATGACTGAAGCTTTCTTT. Protein sequence: CASRRITTGMTEAFF. This rearrangement joins TRBV6-6 to TRBJ1-1, with D maybe TRBD1 (6 bases). V dropped 6 bases and J dropped 5 bases, with 19 bases sitting between them. The CDR3 loop spans 15 amino acids. Germline values: CDR1 MNHNY, CDR2 SVGAGI (reference sequence).

This clonotype has a count of ten or more. V is TRBV5-1 and J is TRBJ2-5; 9 nucleotides line up with TRBD2. The length of the CDR3 is 14 residues. The J segment lost 5 bases and the V segment lost 4 bases, leaving 6 bases of the junction unmatched. Looked up from germline, CDR1 is SGHRS and CDR2 is YFSETQ. CDR3 in amino acids: CASSLTSGLETQYF. The CDR3 DNA is TGCGCCAGCAGCCTGACTAGCGGCCTGGAGACCCAGTACTTC.

The sample holds many counts of this clonotype. V and J are TRBV19 and TRBJ1-2; D remains unclear. The CDR3 is 14 residues long. Trimming removed 4 bases at V and 0 bases at J, with 9 bases between. Germline CDR1 LNHDA, CDR2 SQIVND (reference sequence). CDR3 sequence reads: CASSSRIPNYGYTF. CDR3 DNA sequence: TGTGCCAGTAGTAGCCGGATACCTAACTATGGCTACACCTTC.